This entry is about one T cell receptor (beta chain). What it binds is not known. The sample originates from a study of shared clonotypes between healthy human individuals. The naive CD8 subset, CD45RO-negative cells positively selected for CCR7, excluded terminally differentiated effector memory CD45RA+ cells. All donors qualified as healthy HIV-negative adults and had experienced no recent acute infections or vaccinations. With 0 bases removed from V and 4 bases from J, the gap between germline ends came to 24 bases. Germline-derived CDR1 and CDR2 are MGHRA and YSYEKL. This CDR3 contains 19 residues. Assay: immunoSEQ multiplex PCR; the TCRdb copy retains only in-frame clones and omits some. There are around 1.9 million clones in the sample; around 93% occur only once, and around 1.7% lies in the top ten. General study findings and limits: Researchers sampled blood only, noting tissue repertoires likely differ. For naive CD4 cells, roughly 5% of clonotypes were shared across four donors.

The V call is TRBV4-1, the J call TRBJ1-2, with a tentative D call TRBD1 (5 bases). The sequenced sample was naive CD8+ T cells from PBMCs. The source is a man aged 18 to 30 in good health. Some clones in this sample may be carry-over from other donors' samples. The CDR3 sequence is CASSQDTVGEGINGYGYTF. In DNA, the CDR3 is TGCGCCAGCAGCCAAGATACGGTGGGCGAGGGGATTAACGGCTATGGCTACACCTTC.